The 27 T cell receptor beta chains listed next were all sequenced from one sample in a study of early T cells in non-severe SARS-CoV-2 infection. TCRdb ran MiXCR on the 5' RACE reads and lists one entry per CDR3 protein. In the table there are more than 55,000 distinct CDR3 sequences, around 4.2% of which are singletons. Source: whole blood, taken at baseline. These TCRs come from an adult who was a healthcare worker with PCR-confirmed SARS-CoV-2 infection or an uninfected control (not recorded which). The donor label of this sample is uncertain.

This clonotype was observed at least ten times. The chain links TRBV27 to TRBJ2-1, with TRBD2 matching over 11 bases. V shed 6 bases, J shed 3 bases, and the junction held 4 bases outside the gene matches. Per the germline V gene, CDR1 is MNHEY and CDR2 is SMNVEV (reference sequence). The CDR3 runs 15 residues. DNA for the CDR3: TGTGCCAGCAGCTCAGGGACTAGCGGCTACAATGAGCAGTTCTTC. As protein: CASSSGTSGYNEQFF.

This clonotype was found a few times. The chain is built from TRBV20-1 and TRBJ2-5; no clear D gene. Germline V gene lookup returns CDR1 DFQATT and CDR2 SNEGSKA (reference sequence). V lost 3 bases and J 4 bases, leaving 12 bases between the germline ends. The CDR3 spans 13 residues. The CDR3 reads CSAREPLGETQYF. The DNA of the CDR3 is TGCAGTGCTAGGGAACCTCTGGGAGAGACCCAGTACTTC.

The sample holds many counts of this clonotype. The chain uses TRBV7-3 and TRBJ1-1; a possible D gene is TRBD1 (5 bases). The CDR3 sequence is 13 residues long. Germline V gives CDR1 SGHTA, CDR2 FQGTGA. Between the trimmed V and J ends, which lost 0 bases and 9 bases, there was a span of 11 bases. The CDR3, as DNA: TGTGCCAGCAGCTTAACGTTGGGGGGGAAAGCTTTCTTT. It specifies CASSLTLGGKAFF.

V gene TRBV7-8 combines with J gene TRBJ1-2; D is undetermined. The CDR3 is 14 residues long. Germline V gene sequence: CDR1 SGHVS, CDR2 FQNEAQ. The ends were cut back, 0 bases at V and 7 bases at J, with 12 bases in the middle. Written as DNA, the CDR3 is TGTGCCAGCAGCTTAGCAGCTTTTACAAGTGGCTACACCTTC. Its protein is CASSLAAFTSGYTF.

This clonotype was seen more than once but under ten times. V and J are TRBV19 and TRBJ1-1, with D possibly being TRBD1 (6 bases). Germline V gives CDR1 LNHDA, CDR2 SQIVND (reference sequence). This CDR3 is built from 13 residues. The V end lost 10 bases, the J end lost 6 bases, and 18 bases lay between the germline ends. CDR3: CATETLSGAEAFF. The CDR3 coding sequence is TGTGCCACCGAAACGCTCTCAGGGGCTGAAGCTTTCTTT.

This clonotype was detected a few times. V and J are TRBV10-3 and TRBJ2-7; D unclear. The CDR3 spans 15 residues. The germline V gene encodes CDR1 ENHRY and CDR2 SYGVKD. V was clipped by 2 bases and J by 3 bases, with 14 bases between them. The CDR3 region has the DNA TGTGCCATCAGTGAGGGCCCTAGAGAAGGCTACGAGCAGTACTTC. Amino acid sequence: CAISEGPREGYEQYF.

The chain employs TRBV28 and TRBJ1-4; D perhaps matches TRBD1 (6 bases). Trimming took off 5 bases at V and 8 bases at J, with 18 bases between the two ends. Germline CDR1 is MDHEN and CDR2 is SYDVKM. CDR3 length: 15 amino acids. CDR3 coding DNA: TGTGCCAGCAGTGCTAACATGGGGGCATGGGAAAAACTGTTTTTT. The encoded protein is CASSANMGAWEKLFF.

This clonotype came up a few times. The chain recombines TRBV27 with TRBJ2-3; D gene uncertain. The germline CDR1 and CDR2 sequences are MNHEY and SMNVEV (reference sequence). The CDR3 is 11 residues long. The germline V and J ends were trimmed by 8 bases and 6 bases, with 9 bases remaining between them. This CDR3 reads CASAARDTQYF. The DNA of the CDR3 is TGTGCCAGCGCAGCAAGGGATACGCAGTATTTT.

This clonotype was counted at least ten times. V usage is TRBV6-5 and J usage is TRBJ1-2; 10 bases agree with TRBD1. The germline gives CDR1 MNHEY, CDR2 SVGAGI. V lost 4 bases to trimming and J lost 8 bases; unmatched junction nucleotides: 13. There are 16 residues in the CDR3. CDR3 amino acids: CASSSDRGHGAGGYTF. CDR3 nucleotide sequence: TGTGCCAGCAGTTCCGACAGGGGGCACGGGGCGGGAGGCTACACCTTC.

V and J are TRBV9 and TRBJ2-1; D gene uncertain. The CDR3 length is 13 residues. V dropped 0 bases and J dropped 3 bases, with 4 bases sitting between them. The germline V gene encodes CDR1 SGDLS and CDR2 YYNGEE. The CDR3 nucleotides read TGTGCCAGCAGCGTAGAAGTCTACAATGAGCAGTTCTTC. Translating gives CASSVEVYNEQFF.

This clonotype showed up just a few times. The J gene is TRBJ2-3, the V gene TRBV27, with unresolved D. CDR3 length: 14 residues. The ends were cut back, 2 bases at V and 6 bases at J, with 12 bases in the middle. CDR1 is MNHEY, CDR2 SMNVEV, per germline (reference sequence). CDR3 sequence reads: CASSLITPADTQYF. Written as DNA, the CDR3 is TGTGCCAGCAGTTTAATTACACCAGCGGATACGCAGTATTTT.

On this clonotype itself: Mismatch with germline at one junction end may stem from a read error. This chain connects TRBV3-1 to TRBJ2-3; 7 positions agree with TRBD2. There are 15 residues in the CDR3. Germline assignment: CDR1 LGHDT and CDR2 YNNKEL (reference sequence). The CDR3 nucleotides read TGTGCCAGCAGTCAAGACAGCGGGGTAGCAGATACGCAGTATTTT. Its protein is CASSQDSGVADTQYF.

The J gene is TRBJ2-7, the V gene TRBV30; tentative D call: TRBD2 (6 bases). Germline values: CDR1 GTSNPN, CDR2 SVGIG (reference sequence). The CDR3 consists of 11 residues. V was trimmed by 8 bases and J by 3 bases, leaving 11 bases between them. The CDR3 loop is CAGGTDYEQYF. CDR3 bases: TGTGCCGGGGGGACTGACTACGAGCAGTACTTC.

The chain employs TRBV20-1 and TRBJ1-1; the match to TRBD1 covers 7 bases. The CDR3 length is 14 residues. CDR1 and CDR2 (germline): DFQATT, SNEGSKA (reference sequence). The junction had 10 bases not matched to a gene; V was cut back by 4 bases and J by 5 bases. CDR3 DNA sequence: TGCAGTGCTACTCGTCAGACAGGGAGTACTGAAGCTTTCTTT. It encodes CSATRQTGSTEAFF.

The chain carries TRBV6-6 and TRBJ1-1; D is perhaps TRBD1 (5 bases). Germline CDR1 is MNHNY and CDR2 is SVGAGI (reference sequence). V lost 1 base and J 0 bases, leaving 9 bases between the germline ends. The CDR3 runs 15 residues. CDR3 loop: CASSYLGGMNTEAFF. For the CDR3, the DNA is TGTGCCAGCAGTTACTTGGGGGGGATGAACACTGAAGCTTTCTTT.

The rearrangement uses TRBV10-1 and TRBJ1-4; D is possibly TRBD1 (6 bases). This CDR3 contains 16 residues. V was shortened by 2 bases and J by 6 bases, with 16 bases between the two germline ends. Germline assignment: CDR1 WNHNN and CDR2 SYGVQD (reference sequence). The CDR3 protein is CASSEPYRESDEKLFF. For the CDR3, the DNA is TGCGCCAGCAGTGAGCCGTACAGGGAATCTGATGAAAAACTGTTTTTT.

This clonotype was observed a few times. The V gene is TRBV29-1, the J gene TRBJ2-2; D is possibly TRBD2 (7 bases). The CDR3 extends over 14 amino acids. In germline, CDR1 is SQVTM, CDR2 ANQGSEA. Trimming removed 6 bases at V and 0 bases at J, with 11 bases between. CDR3 sequence reads: CSVEGGANTGELFF. Here the CDR3 DNA reads TGCAGCGTCGAGGGGGGGGCGAACACCGGGGAGCTGTTTTTT.

The sample holds a few counts of this clonotype. The CDR3 DNA follows: TGTGCCAGCAGAAAACCGGGTTACGGTACCTACGAGCAGTACTTC. Protein: CASRKPGYGTYEQYF. This chain connects TRBV28 to TRBJ2-7; D is unclear. Germline CDR1 and CDR2: MDHEN and SYDVKM. V lost 6 bases and J 2 bases, leaving 17 bases between the germline ends. There are 15 residues in the CDR3.

This clonotype showed up many times. The chain joins TRBV29-1 to TRBJ1-2; D may be TRBD1 (5 bases). Trimming pared 0 bases from V and 1 base from J, leaving 18 bases between. This CDR3 spans 17 amino acids. CDR1 SQVTM and CDR2 ANQGSEA come from the germline V gene. Here the CDR3 reads CSVEDLGERVINYGYTF. The CDR3 DNA sequence: TGCAGCGTTGAAGATCTGGGGGAACGCGTTATTAACTATGGCTACACCTTC.

This clonotype showed up just a few times. The CDR3 loop is CASTDPGRTDTQYF. DNA of the CDR3: TGCGCCAGCACGGACCCGGGACGCACAGATACGCAGTATTTT. V is TRBV5-1 and J is TRBJ2-3; D could derive from TRBD1 or TRBD2 (5 bases each). The CDR3 consists of 14 residues. V lost 6 bases and J lost 1, with 12 bases in between. CDR1 is SGHRS, CDR2 YFSETQ, per germline.

This clonotype was seen many times. This sequence joins TRBV20-1 and TRBJ2-3; 8 nucleotides line up with TRBD2. The CDR3 is 15 amino acids. Germline V gene sequence: CDR1 DFQATT, CDR2 SNEGSKA (reference sequence). Trimming removed 8 bases from V and 2 bases from J; junction bases left unmatched: 12. The CDR3 DNA sequence: TGCAGTACGCCTCTTAGCGGGACCCACACAGATACGCAGTATTTT. Its protein product is CSTPLSGTHTDTQYF.

This clonotype was found many times. The V and J genes are TRBV11-2 and TRBJ2-3, with 9 bases aligning to TRBD1. This CDR3 region has 13 residues. V lost 3 bases to trimming and J lost 5 bases; unmatched junction nucleotides: 0. CDR1 and CDR2 (germline): SGHAT, FQNNGV. Here the CDR3 reads CASSLGQGDTQYF. The DNA of the CDR3 is TGTGCCAGCAGCTTGGGACAGGGAGATACGCAGTATTTT. Full variable domain (missing parts from reference TRBV11-2 and TRBJ2-3): EAGVAQSPRYKIIEKRQSVAFWCNPISGHATLYWYQQILGQGPKLLIQFQNNGVVDDSQLPKDRFSAERLKGVDSTLKIQPAKLEDSAVYLCASSLGQGDTQYFGPGTRLTVL.

In this sample, this clonotype turned up many times. The rearrangement joins TRBV6-5 to TRBJ2-3; D is undetermined. Germline-derived CDR1 and CDR2 are MNHEY and SVGAGI. The CDR3 covers 13 residues. Trimming stripped 6 bases from V and 3 bases from J, with 10 bases between. CDR3 DNA sequence: TGTGCCAGCAGCCCCACGCTAACAGATACGCAGTATTTT. Its protein is CASSPTLTDTQYF.

The V and J genes are TRBV7-2 and TRBJ2-7; 11 bases are shared with TRBD1. The germline V gene encodes CDR1 SGHTA and CDR2 FQGNSA. The CDR3 is made up of 15 amino acids. The J segment lost 2 bases and the V segment lost 5 bases, leaving 5 bases of the junction unmatched. CDR3 nucleotide sequence: TGTGCCAGCAGCCCAAGGACAGGGGGCCCCTACGAGCAGTACTTC. It specifies CASSPRTGGPYEQYF.

CDR3 DNA: TGTGCCAGCAGTGAAGGAGGGACCCAAGCCTACGAGCAGTACTTC. Translated, it gives CASSEGGTQAYEQYF. This rearrangement joins TRBV2 to TRBJ2-7; the D gene could be TRBD1 or TRBD2 (5 bases each). Germline loops: CDR1 SNHLY, CDR2 FYNNEI. The CDR3 runs 15 residues. V shed 1 base and J shed 2 bases, with 12 bases lying between them. The variable domain in full, completed from reference TRBV2 and TRBJ2-7, reads EPEVTQTPSHQVTQMGQEVILRCVPISNHLYFYWYRQILGQKVEFLVSFYNNEISEKSEIFDDQFSVERPDGSNFTLKIRSTKLEDSAMYFCASSEGGTQAYEQYFGPGTRLTVT.

This clonotype was seen ten or more times. DNA of the CDR3: TGTGCCAGCAGTAAATCTACGGGGATTAAAGGGAATCAGCCCCAGCATTTT. Translation: CASSKSTGIKGNQPQHF. The rearrangement links TRBV6-5 to TRBJ1-5, with no clear D. The CDR3 has 17 residues. CDR1 is MNHEY and CDR2 is SVGAGI in the germline V gene. The V end was cut by 5 bases, the J end by 4 bases, with 21 bases between.

This clonotype showed up many times. CDR3 sequence (DNA): TGCAGTGCTAGCGACAGGGTGAACACTGAAGCTTTCTTT. This codes for CSASDRVNTEAFF. The chain couples TRBV20-1 to TRBJ1-1; 7 bases map to TRBD1. Unmatched junction bases numbered 1, after V lost 3 bases and J lost 0 bases. The CDR3 contains 13 residues. Germline V gene lookup returns CDR1 DFQATT and CDR2 SNEGSKA (reference sequence).